Below, 9 T cell receptor beta chains from the same sample are listed, as sequenced in a study of shared clonotypes between healthy human individuals. This table comes from immunoSEQ multiplex PCR, and its TCRdb copy is limited to in-frame clones, with some not included. Seen here are hundreds of thousands of clones, around 97% observed once, and the top ten hold 0.057%. Sequenced material: naive CD4+ T cells sorted from blood. Subset: CD45RA+ positively selected. Source of these receptors: a woman aged 25-40 years in good health.

This clone has just one count. The rearrangement links TRBV15 to TRBJ2-7; the D gene is possibly TRBD2 (7 bases). This CDR3 is built from 14 residues. CDR1 and CDR2 (germline): LNHNV, YYDKDF (reference sequence). V was trimmed by 5 bases and J by 2 bases, leaving 13 bases between them. Written as DNA, the CDR3 is TGTGCCACCAGCGGACAAGGGGGGGCCTACGAGCAGTACTTC. Protein sequence: CATSGQGGAYEQYF.

The V gene is TRBV6-5, the J gene TRBJ2-3; TRBD1 is a possible D gene (6 bases). V lost 6 bases and J lost 2, with 12 bases in between. The CDR3 contains 14 residues. Germline CDR1 is MNHEY and CDR2 is SVGAGI. CDR3 nucleotides: TGTGCCAGCAGGTTGGACAGCCACACAGATACGCAGTATTTT. Translation: CASRLDSHTDTQYF.

The DNA for the CDR3 is TGTGCCAGCAGCCAAGTGGCGAACTCTGGAAACACCATATATTTT. Translating it yields CASSQVANSGNTIYF. The chain combines TRBV14 with TRBJ1-3; D is unresolved. The germline V gene encodes CDR1 SGHDN and CDR2 FVKESK. Trimming took 1 base from V and 0 from J, leaving 7 bases between them. CDR3 length equals 15 residues.

The CDR3 nucleotides are TGCGCCAGCAGTGAGTCTCGGACTAGCGGGAACACCGGGGAGCTGTTTTTT. Residues: CASSESRTSGNTGELFF. The chain recombines TRBV10-1 with TRBJ2-2; 10 bases agree with TRBD2. CDR3 size: 17 residues. V was pared by 0 bases and J by 1 base, with 2 bases of the junction left unmatched. Per germline, CDR1 WNHNN and CDR2 SYGVQD (reference sequence).

This rearrangement joins TRBV9 to TRBJ2-7; 9 bases fit TRBD1. The J segment lost 4 bases and the V segment lost 0 bases, leaving 14 bases of the junction unmatched. CDR1 and CDR2 from the germline V gene are SGDLS and YYNGEE. The CDR3 spans 18 residues. DNA for the CDR3: TGTGCCAGCAGCGTAGCGTCCGACCCCGGGACAGGGCCATACGAGCAGTACTTC. It translates to CASSVASDPGTGPYEQYF.

About this clone: In the same sample, other DNA sequences code for this CDR3. The rearrangement joins TRBV28 to TRBJ2-6; 7 positions agree with TRBD2. J lost 2 bases, V lost 4 bases, and 5 bases had no gene match. The CDR3 length is 16 residues. Germline CDR1 MDHEN, CDR2 SYDVKM. The CDR3 DNA follows: TGTGCCAGCAGTTCACCGGGAGGCACTGGGGCCAACGTCCTGACTTTC. This translates into CASSSPGGTGANVLTF.

The chain is built from TRBV4-1 and TRBJ2-2; 8 bases are a match to TRBD1. The CDR3 has 17 amino acids. The junction had 9 bases not matched to a gene; V was cut back by 1 base and J by 5 bases. Germline V gene data show CDR1 as MGHRA and CDR2 as YSYEKL. CDR3 nucleotides: TGCGCCAGCAGCCAAGTCTACCAGGGGGCAGGGACCGGGGAGCTGTTTTTT. This sequence encodes CASSQVYQGAGTGELFF.

The chain links TRBV10-3 to TRBJ2-7; TRBD1 matches 9 bases. Germline assignment: CDR1 ENHRY and CDR2 SYGVKD. The CDR3 spans 14 residues. Losses at the gene ends were 5 bases for V and 4 bases for J; bases not matched to a gene: 6. The CDR3: CAISPGQGDYEQYF. CDR3 coding DNA: TGTGCCATCAGTCCGGGACAGGGCGATTACGAGCAGTACTTC.

The gene calls are TRBV5-1 and TRBJ2-7; the D gene is possibly TRBD2 (6 bases). Deletions cut 4 bases from V and 0 bases from J, with 17 bases between. CDR3 length: 16 residues. Germline-derived CDR1 and CDR2 are SGHRS and YFSETQ. The CDR3 sequence is CASSTRDGLSSYEQYF. In nucleotides, the CDR3 is TGCGCCAGCAGCACCCGGGACGGACTAAGCTCCTACGAGCAGTACTTC.